This entry lists 21 T cell receptor beta chains sequenced from one sample in a study of shared clonotypes between healthy human individuals. Repertoires were generated with immunoSEQ multiplex PCR, while TCRdb's copy carries only in-frame clones and drops some. The sample has 2 million to 3 million clones, approximately 93% seen once; the top ten hold about 0.39%. The sequenced sample consisted of naive CD4+ T cells from PBMCs. The subset here: CD45RA+ positively selected. The source of these receptors is a young man in good health. Some clones in this sample may be carry-over from other donors' samples.

The V call is TRBV4-1, the J call TRBJ2-3; D is undetermined. Germline CDR1 MGHRA, CDR2 YSYEKL. This CDR3 has 16 amino acids. V was pared by 4 bases and J by 4 bases, with 18 bases between. CDR3: CASSPDIGRRPDTQYF. CDR3 in DNA: TGCGCCAGCAGCCCTGACATAGGGCGGCGGCCAGATACGCAGTATTTT.

V and J are TRBV29-1 and TRBJ2-2, with D unclear. The CDR3 runs 14 residues. The germline V and J ends were trimmed by 4 bases and 3 bases, with 12 bases remaining between them. CDR1 is SQVTM and CDR2 is ANQGSEA in the germline V gene. CDR3 in DNA: TGCAGCGTTGGGATGTCCCCTCACACCGGGGAGCTGTTTTTT. It specifies CSVGMSPHTGELFF.

The chain couples TRBV7-9 to TRBJ1-4, with 12 bases fitting TRBD1. Germline V gives CDR1 SEHNR, CDR2 FQNEAQ (reference sequence). The CDR3 covers 17 residues. The junction had 4 bases not matched to a gene; V was cut back by 2 bases and J by 3 bases. CDR3 sequence: CASSLMGQGAPNEKLFF. The CDR3 nucleotides are TGTGCCAGCAGCTTAATGGGACAGGGGGCTCCTAATGAAAAACTGTTTTTT. Looking up the rest from reference TRBV7-9 and TRBJ1-4 gives the full variable domain: DTGVSQNPRHKITKRGQNVTFRCDPISEHNRLYWYRQTLGQGPEFLTYFQNEAQLEKSRLLSDRFSAERPKGSFSTLEIQRTEQGDSAMYLCASSLMGQGAPNEKLFFGSGTQLSVL.

Of note for this clone: This CDR3 is also generated by other DNA sequences in the sample. The chain has TRBV6-5 and TRBJ2-2; D unclear. Between the trimmed V and J ends, which lost 0 bases and 5 bases, there was a span of 7 bases. In germline, CDR1 is MNHEY, CDR2 SVGAGI. The length of the CDR3 is 14 residues. The CDR3 region has the DNA TGTGCCAGCAGTTACTCCGGTCTGACCGGGGAGCTGTTTTTT. Translation: CASSYSGLTGELFF.

V gene TRBV7-9 combines with J gene TRBJ2-5; D tentatively fits TRBD1 or TRBD2 (5 bases each). The length of the CDR3 is 16 residues. Per germline, CDR1 SEHNR and CDR2 FQNEAQ (reference sequence). With 3 bases removed from V and 4 bases from J, the gap between germline ends came to 18 bases. CDR3 nucleotides: TGTGCCAGCAGCTTCCTCCTTGGGGGACGGGGAGAGACCCAGTACTTC. Amino acid sequence: CASSFLLGGRGETQYF.

This clone was seen more than once but under ten times. This sample includes further DNA sequences coding for the same CDR3. This rearrangement joins TRBV7-3 to TRBJ2-2; the D is unclear. Trimming stripped 3 bases from V and 0 bases from J, with 2 bases between. The germline V gene has CDR1 SGHTA and CDR2 FQGTGA. This CDR3 has 13 residues. As DNA, the CDR3 is TGTGCCAGCAGCTTGTCGAACACCGGGGAGCTGTTTTTT. It specifies CASSLSNTGELFF.

A word on this clone: At the DNA level, this CDR3 is encoded by other sequences in the same sample as well. The chain is built from TRBV15 and TRBJ2-7; D perhaps matches TRBD2 (5 bases). Trimming took off 2 bases at V and 0 bases at J, with 8 bases between the two ends. Germline-derived CDR1 and CDR2 are LNHNV and YYDKDF (reference sequence). The CDR3 runs to 14 residues. The CDR3 here is CATSRSGNSYEQYF. The CDR3 DNA reads TGTGCCACCAGCAGAAGCGGTAACTCCTACGAGCAGTACTTC.

This sequence joins TRBV30 and TRBJ2-4, with D tentatively TRBD2 (5 bases). V lost 0 bases to trimming and J lost 5 bases, with 11 bases between them. This CDR3 comprises 14 residues. Germline V gene sequence: CDR1 GTSNPN, CDR2 SVGIG (reference sequence). CDR3 DNA sequence: TGTGCCTGGAGTGTACTAGGATGGGAAAACATTCAGTACTTC. As protein: CAWSVLGWENIQYF.

Comment on this clone: Other DNA sequences in the sample encode the same CDR3. The chain recombines TRBV15 with TRBJ1-4; maybe TRBD1 (5 bases). The germline V gene has CDR1 LNHNV and CDR2 YYDKDF (reference sequence). This CDR3 spans 15 amino acids. V dropped 0 bases and J dropped 2 bases, with 7 bases sitting between them. This CDR3 reads CATSRDRGTNEKLFF. CDR3 nucleotides: TGTGCCACCAGCAGAGATCGGGGGACTAATGAAAAACTGTTTTTT.

The chain links TRBV7-3 to TRBJ2-3; TRBD2 aligns across 7 bases. V was clipped by 4 bases and J by 0 bases; unmatched bases: 7. The CDR3 loop spans 16 amino acids. CDR1 and CDR2 from the germline V gene are SGHTA and FQGTGA. As DNA, the CDR3 is TGTGCCAGCAGCTGGATCAGCGGGGCTAGCACAGATACGCAGTATTTT. Protein product: CASSWISGASTDTQYF.

The chain uses TRBV7-3 and TRBJ2-1, with TRBD2 matching 15 bases. This CDR3 has 17 amino acids. Looked up from germline, CDR1 is SGHTA and CDR2 is FQGTGA. J gave up 10 bases and V 5 bases, and 12 bases lay outside the gene matches. CDR3 sequence reads: CASSTPPGLAGGGEQFF. CDR3 nucleotide sequence: TGTGCCAGCAGCACCCCGCCGGGACTAGCGGGGGGTGGGGAGCAGTTCTTC.

This chain links TRBV30 with TRBJ1-5; the D is unclear. The length of the CDR3 is 13 residues. Germline lookup yields CDR1 GTSNPN and CDR2 SVGIG (reference sequence). Trimming left V 2 bases short and J 7 bases short, with 12 bases between. For the CDR3, the DNA is TGTGCCTGGAGTTCCTTCCTCCGGCAGCCCCAGCATTTT. Its protein is CAWSSFLRQPQHF.

This rearrangement joins TRBV11-2 to TRBJ2-1; no firm D call. CDR3 length equals 17 residues. V shed 1 base and J shed 0 bases, with 13 bases lying between them. The germline V gene encodes CDR1 SGHAT and CDR2 FQNNGV. The CDR3 bases are TGTGCCAGCAGCTTAGGTTCTTCGGCTAGCTCCTACAATGAGCAGTTCTTC. It yields the protein CASSLGSSASSYNEQFF.

V is TRBV19 and J is TRBJ1-1, with D hard to call. Trimming took 6 bases from V and 5 from J, leaving 13 bases between them. In germline, CDR1 is LNHDA, CDR2 SQIVND (reference sequence). This CDR3 has 13 residues. The CDR3 nucleotides are TGTGCCAGTAGCTCTAGACCCCGGACTGAAGCTTTCTTT. Protein product: CASSSRPRTEAFF. Full variable domain (remainder filled in from reference TRBV19 and TRBJ1-1): DGGITQSPKYLFRKEGQNVTLSCEQNLNHDAMYWYRQDPGQGLRLIYYSQIVNDFQKGDIAEGYSVSREKKESFPLTVTSAQKNPTAFYLCASSSRPRTEAFFGQGTRLTVV.

V is TRBV5-1 and J is TRBJ2-1; TRBD2 might be the D (5 bases). Germline lookup yields CDR1 SGHRS and CDR2 YFSETQ. The CDR3 totals 17 residues. Trimming removed 0 bases from V and 2 bases from J, with 15 bases in between. Here the CDR3 DNA reads TGCGCCAGCAGCTTGGTCCGGGGTCCAGACACCTACAATGAGCAGTTCTTC. Protein: CASSLVRGPDTYNEQFF.

The rearrangement joins TRBV11-2 to TRBJ2-1; D remains unclear. The V end was cut by 0 bases, the J end by 5 bases, with 8 bases between. The germline CDR1 and CDR2 sequences are SGHAT and FQNNGV. CDR3 length: 14 residues. CDR3 coding DNA: TGTGCCAGCAGCTTAGACTCGAACAACAATGAGCAGTTCTTC. Encoded protein: CASSLDSNNNEQFF.

The gene calls are TRBV6-1 and TRBJ2-7; 7 nucleotides match TRBD2. The CDR3 consists of 14 residues. The ends lost 7 bases at V and 1 base at J; junction bases unmatched: 7. Germline lookup yields CDR1 MNHNS and CDR2 SASEGT. As DNA, the CDR3 is TGTGCCAGCACCCCACTAGCGTCGTCCTACGAGCAGTACTTC. It translates to CASTPLASSYEQYF.

This clone was detected only a few times. The V call is TRBV7-3, the J call TRBJ2-2; possibly TRBD1 for D (5 bases). The V gene's germline CDR1 is SGHTA and CDR2 FQGTGA. This CDR3 has 15 residues. V gave up 5 bases and J gave up 7 bases, with 17 bases separating them. The CDR3 reads CASSTQGPSGGELFF. CDR3 DNA: TGTGCCAGCAGCACCCAGGGCCCCTCGGGCGGGGAGCTGTTTTTT. Full variable domain (rest looked up from reference TRBV7-3 and TRBJ2-2): GAGVSQTPSNKVTEKGKYVELRCDPISGHTALYWYRQSLGQGPEFLIYFQGTGAADDSGLPNDRFFAVRPEGSVSTLKIQRTERGDSAVYLCASSTQGPSGGELFFGEGSRLTVL.

V gene TRBV6-1 combines with J gene TRBJ2-2, with 7 bases lining up with TRBD2. CDR1 is MNHNS, CDR2 SASEGT, per germline. The length of the CDR3 is 15 residues. The V segment lost 1 base and the J segment 5 bases; nucleotides outside the gene matches: 4. CDR3 in DNA: TGTGCCAGCAGTGAAGGACAGCGGGATACCGGGGAGCTGTTTTTT. Residues: CASSEGQRDTGELFF.

The rearrangement joins TRBV19 to TRBJ1-3; the D is unclear. V lost 7 bases and J lost 7, with 11 bases in between. CDR3 size: 12 residues. Per the germline V gene, CDR1 is LNHDA and CDR2 is SQIVND (reference sequence). CDR3 protein: CASTPQRNTIYF. The CDR3 DNA follows: TGTGCCAGTACCCCTCAACGGAACACCATATATTTT.

This rearrangement joins TRBV27 to TRBJ2-2; either TRBD1 or TRBD2 may fit D (5 bases each). The V gene lost 4 bases and the J gene lost 8 bases, with 20 bases spanning the gap. The CDR3 totals 16 residues. Germline CDR1 MNHEY, CDR2 SMNVEV (reference sequence). CDR3 protein: CASSSYSVEGMGELFF. The CDR3 coding sequence is TGTGCCAGCAGTTCCTACAGCGTAGAGGGGATGGGGGAGCTGTTTTTT.